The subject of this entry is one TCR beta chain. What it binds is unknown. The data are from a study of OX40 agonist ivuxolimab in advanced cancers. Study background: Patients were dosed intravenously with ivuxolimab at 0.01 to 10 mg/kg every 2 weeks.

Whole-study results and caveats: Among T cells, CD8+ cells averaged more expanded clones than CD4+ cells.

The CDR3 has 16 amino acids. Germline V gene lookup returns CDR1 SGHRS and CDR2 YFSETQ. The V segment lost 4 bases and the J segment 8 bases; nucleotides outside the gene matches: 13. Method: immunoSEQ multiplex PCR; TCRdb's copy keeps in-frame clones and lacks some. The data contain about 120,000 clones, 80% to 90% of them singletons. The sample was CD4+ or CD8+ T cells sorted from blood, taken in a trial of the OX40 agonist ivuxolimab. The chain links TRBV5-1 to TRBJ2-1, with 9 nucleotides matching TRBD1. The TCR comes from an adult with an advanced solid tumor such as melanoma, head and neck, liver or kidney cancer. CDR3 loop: CASSQNPGTGSDEQFF. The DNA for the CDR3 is TGCGCCAGCAGCCAGAATCCCGGGACAGGGAGTGATGAGCAGTTCTTC.